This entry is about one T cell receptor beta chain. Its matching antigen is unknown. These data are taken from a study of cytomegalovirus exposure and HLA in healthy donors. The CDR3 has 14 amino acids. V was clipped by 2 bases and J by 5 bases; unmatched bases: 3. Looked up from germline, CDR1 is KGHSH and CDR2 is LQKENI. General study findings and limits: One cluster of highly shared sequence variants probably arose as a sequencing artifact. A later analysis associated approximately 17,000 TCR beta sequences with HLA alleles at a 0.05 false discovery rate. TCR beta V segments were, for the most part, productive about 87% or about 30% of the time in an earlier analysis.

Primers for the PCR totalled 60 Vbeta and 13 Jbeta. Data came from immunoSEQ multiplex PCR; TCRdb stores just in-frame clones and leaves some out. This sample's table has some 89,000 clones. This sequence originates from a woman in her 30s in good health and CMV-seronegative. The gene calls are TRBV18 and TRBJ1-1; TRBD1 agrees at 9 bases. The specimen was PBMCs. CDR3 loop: CASSPTTGGTEAFF. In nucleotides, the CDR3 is TGTGCCAGCTCACCAACGACAGGGGGAACTGAAGCTTTCTTT.